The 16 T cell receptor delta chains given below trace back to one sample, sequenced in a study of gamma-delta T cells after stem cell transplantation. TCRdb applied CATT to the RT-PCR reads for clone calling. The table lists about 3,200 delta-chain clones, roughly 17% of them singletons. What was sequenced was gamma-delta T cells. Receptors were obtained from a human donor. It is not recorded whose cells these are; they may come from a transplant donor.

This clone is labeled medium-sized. This CDR3 is CACDTGGSGGLNSSWDTRQMFF. CDR3 DNA sequence: TGTGCCTGTGACACCGGGGGCTCTGGGGGACTCAATAGCTCCTGGGACACCCGACAGATGTTTTTC. This rearrangement joins TRDV2 to TRDJ3; 8 bases align to TRDD3. Losses at the gene ends were 0 bases for V and 0 bases for J; bases not matched to a gene: 15. CDR3 length: 22 residues. Looked up from germline, CDR1 is GEAIGNYY and CDR2 is EKD.

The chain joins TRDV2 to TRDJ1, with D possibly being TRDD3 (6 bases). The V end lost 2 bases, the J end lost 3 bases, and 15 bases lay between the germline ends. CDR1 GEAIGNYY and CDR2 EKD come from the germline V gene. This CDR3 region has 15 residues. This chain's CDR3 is CACDSMGAYADKLIF. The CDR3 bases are TGTGCCTGTGACAGCATGGGGGCGTACGCCGATAAACTCATCTTT.

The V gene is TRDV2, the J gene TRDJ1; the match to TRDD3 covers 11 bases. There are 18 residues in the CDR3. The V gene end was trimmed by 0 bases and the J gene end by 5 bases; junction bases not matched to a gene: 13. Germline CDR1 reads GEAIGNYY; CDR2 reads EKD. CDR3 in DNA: TGTGCCTGTGACACCGTTCCCATGGGGGATACGGTCGGGGATAAACTCATCTTT. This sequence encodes CACDTVPMGDTVGDKLIF.

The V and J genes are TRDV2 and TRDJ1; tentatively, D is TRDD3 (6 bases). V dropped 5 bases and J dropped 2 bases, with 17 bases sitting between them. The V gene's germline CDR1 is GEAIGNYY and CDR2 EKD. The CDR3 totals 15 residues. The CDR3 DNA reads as TGTGCCTGTGTTGAGCTGGGGCGAGCAACCGATAAACTCATCTTT. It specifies CACVELGRATDKLIF.

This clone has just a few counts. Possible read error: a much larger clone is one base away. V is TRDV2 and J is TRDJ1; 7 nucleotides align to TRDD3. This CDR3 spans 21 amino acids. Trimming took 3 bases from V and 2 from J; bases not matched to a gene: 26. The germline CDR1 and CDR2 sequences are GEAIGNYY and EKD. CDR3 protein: CACDRLRSTVGYNEGTDKLIF. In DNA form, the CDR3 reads TGTGCCTGTGACCGACTCCGAAGTACTGTGGGATACAATGAGGGTACCGATAAACTCATCTTT.

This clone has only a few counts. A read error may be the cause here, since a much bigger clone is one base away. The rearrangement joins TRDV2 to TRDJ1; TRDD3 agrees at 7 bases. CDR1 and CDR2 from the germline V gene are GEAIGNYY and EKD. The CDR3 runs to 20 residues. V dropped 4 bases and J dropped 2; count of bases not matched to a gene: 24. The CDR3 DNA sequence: TGTGCCTGTGAATCCCTGGAGAAAGCTGGGGGCATCCGGGGGACCGATAAACTCATCTTT. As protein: CACESLEKAGGIRGTDKLIF.

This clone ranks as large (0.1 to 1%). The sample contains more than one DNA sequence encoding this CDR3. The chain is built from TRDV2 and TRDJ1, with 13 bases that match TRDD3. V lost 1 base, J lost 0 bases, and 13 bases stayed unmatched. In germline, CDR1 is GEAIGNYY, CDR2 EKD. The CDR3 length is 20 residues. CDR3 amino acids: CACDTVQLGDTSLYTDKLIF. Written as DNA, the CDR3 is TGTGCCTGTGACACAGTCCAACTGGGGGATACGTCTCTTTACACCGATAAACTCATCTTT.

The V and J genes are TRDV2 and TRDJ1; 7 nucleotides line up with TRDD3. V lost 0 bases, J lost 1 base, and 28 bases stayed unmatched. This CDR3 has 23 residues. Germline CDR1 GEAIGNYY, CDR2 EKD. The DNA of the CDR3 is TGTGCCTGTGACACCGCCTTCGCCTCCTCCATAGGCGGATACGCACGGTCCACCGATAAACTCATCTTT. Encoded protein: CACDTAFASSIGGYARSTDKLIF.

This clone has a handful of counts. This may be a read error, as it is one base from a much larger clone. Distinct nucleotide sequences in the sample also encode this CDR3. Written as DNA, the CDR3 is TGTGCCTGCGACACTTTACTGGGGGACACCGATAAACTCATCTTT. This codes for CACDTLLGDTDKLIF. The chain recombines TRDV2 with TRDJ1, with TRDD3 matching 8 bases. CDR1 is GEAIGNYY, CDR2 EKD, per germline. There are 15 residues in the CDR3.

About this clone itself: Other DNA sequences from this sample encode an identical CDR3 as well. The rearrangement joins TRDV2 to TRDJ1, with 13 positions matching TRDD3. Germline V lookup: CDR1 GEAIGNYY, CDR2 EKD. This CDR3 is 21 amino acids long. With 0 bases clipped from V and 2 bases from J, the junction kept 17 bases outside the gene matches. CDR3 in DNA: TGTGCCTGTGACACCCTACTGGGGGATACGCGAAAGGAGTCGGGGACCGATAAACTCATCTTT. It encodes CACDTLLGDTRKESGTDKLIF.

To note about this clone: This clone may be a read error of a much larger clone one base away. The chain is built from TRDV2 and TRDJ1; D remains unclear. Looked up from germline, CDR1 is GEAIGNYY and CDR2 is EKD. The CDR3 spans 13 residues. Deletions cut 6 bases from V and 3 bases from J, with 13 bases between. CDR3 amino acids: CACSPLRPDKLIF. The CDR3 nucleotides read TGTGCCTGTTCTCCACTGCGCCCCGATAAACTCATCTTT.

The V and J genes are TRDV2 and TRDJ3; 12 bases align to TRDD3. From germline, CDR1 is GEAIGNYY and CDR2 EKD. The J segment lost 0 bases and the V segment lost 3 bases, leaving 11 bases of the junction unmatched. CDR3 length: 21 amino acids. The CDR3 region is CACDSVLGDTKSSWDTRQMFF. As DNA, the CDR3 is TGTGCCTGTGACTCCGTACTGGGGGATACCAAGAGCTCCTGGGACACCCGACAGATGTTTTTC.

CDR3 protein: CACDNLLGGGQYTDKLIF. The DNA for the CDR3 is TGTGCCTGTGACAACCTCCTTGGGGGTGGACAGTACACCGATAAACTCATCTTT. The V call is TRDV2, the J call TRDJ1, with D perhaps matching TRDD3 (6 bases). V was clipped by 2 bases and J by 0 bases, with 21 bases between them. There are 18 residues in the CDR3. CDR1 and CDR2 from the germline V gene are GEAIGNYY and EKD.

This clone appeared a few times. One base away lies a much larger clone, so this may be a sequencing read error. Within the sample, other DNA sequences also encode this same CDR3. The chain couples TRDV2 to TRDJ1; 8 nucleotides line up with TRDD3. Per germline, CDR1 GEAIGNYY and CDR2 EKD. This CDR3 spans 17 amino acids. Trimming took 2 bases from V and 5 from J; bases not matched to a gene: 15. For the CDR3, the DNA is TGTGCCTGTGACAAGCTGGGGGACACGCCCCATCGGGATAAACTCATCTTT. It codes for CACDKLGDTPHRDKLIF.

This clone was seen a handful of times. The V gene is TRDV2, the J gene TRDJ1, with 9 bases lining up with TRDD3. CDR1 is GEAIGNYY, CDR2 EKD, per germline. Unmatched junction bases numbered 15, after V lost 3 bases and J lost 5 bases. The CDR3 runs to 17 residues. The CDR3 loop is CACDSLPFGDTQDKLIF. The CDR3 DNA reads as TGTGCCTGTGACTCCCTTCCGTTCGGGGATACGCAGGATAAACTCATCTTT.

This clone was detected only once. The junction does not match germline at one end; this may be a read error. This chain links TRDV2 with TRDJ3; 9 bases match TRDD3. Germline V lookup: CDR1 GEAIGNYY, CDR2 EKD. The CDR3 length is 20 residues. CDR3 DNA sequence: TGTGCCTGTGACCGCTTACTGGGGGACCTGAGCTCCTGTGACACCCGACAGATGTTTTTC. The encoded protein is CACDRLLGDLSSCDTRQMFF.